This T cell receptor (beta chain) was recovered during a study of beta chain features in type 1 diabetes. V was pared by 4 bases and J by 2 bases, with 14 bases between. The germline V gene encodes CDR1 SQVTM and CDR2 ANQGSEA. The CDR3 consists of 14 residues. Overall study results and limits: Since sequencing was performed on cDNA, cells with high TCR expression could be over-represented. Within patients, naive, central memory and Treg TCRB repertoires seemed more similar than within healthy donors. VDJ junctions from type 1 diabetes patients carried fewer insertions and larger deletions. A moderate, significant TCRB CDR3 shortening appeared in type 1 diabetes across four CD4+ subsets.

By way of CD45RO/CCR7/CD25/CD127/CD95/CD27, the CD4+ regulatory, stem cell-like memory, central memory and naive cells were sorted. With respect to this clone: Its target is unknown.

cDNA synthesis used the whole RNA isolate, giving expressed TCRB sequences. TCRdb's copy holds only in-frame clones and misses some; the assay was immunoSEQ multiplex PCR. The repertoire holds around 650,000 clones, with approximately 13% as singletons. This receptor was obtained from a man aged 30 to 45 with type 1 diabetes. Sequencing input: naive CD4+ T cells from blood. This rearrangement joins TRBV29-1 to TRBJ1-2; D possibly corresponds to TRBD1 (6 bases). CDR3 sequence (DNA): TGCAGCGTTGGCCGTACAACAGGGAACTATGGCTACACCTTC. Translating gives CSVGRTTGNYGYTF.